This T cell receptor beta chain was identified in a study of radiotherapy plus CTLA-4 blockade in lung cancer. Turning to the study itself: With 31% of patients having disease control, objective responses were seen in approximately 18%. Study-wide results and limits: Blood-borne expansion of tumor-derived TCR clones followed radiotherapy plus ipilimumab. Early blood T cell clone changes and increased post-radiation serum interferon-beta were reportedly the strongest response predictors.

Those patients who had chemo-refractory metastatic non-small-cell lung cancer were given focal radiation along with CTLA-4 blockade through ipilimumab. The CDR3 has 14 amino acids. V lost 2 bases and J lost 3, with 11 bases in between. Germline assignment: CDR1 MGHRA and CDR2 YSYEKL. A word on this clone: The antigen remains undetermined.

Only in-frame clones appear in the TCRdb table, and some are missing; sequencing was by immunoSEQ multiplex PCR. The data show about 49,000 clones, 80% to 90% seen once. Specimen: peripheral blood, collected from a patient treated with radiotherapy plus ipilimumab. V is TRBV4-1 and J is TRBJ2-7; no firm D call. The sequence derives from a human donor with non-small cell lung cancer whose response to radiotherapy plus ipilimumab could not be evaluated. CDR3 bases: TGCGCCAGCAGCCAAATGTCACAGAGCTACGAGCAGTACTTC. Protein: CASSQMSQSYEQYF.